This is a list of T cell receptor beta chains from one sample in a study of Graves' ophthalmopathy and Graves' hyperthyroidism. TCRdb redid the calling of the multiplex PCR reads with MiXCR, one entry per CDR3 protein. This sample yields 400,000 or so distinct CDR3 sequences, of which about 15% are seen a single time; roughly 2.4% belongs to the top ten. Input material: peripheral blood. These receptors came from an adult woman with stable Graves' hyperthyroidism. Both conserved end residues are part of each CDR3. The D gene is left open where the match is weak. Rows give clone size only sometimes, using once, few, many, or a class for an expanded clone.

d_call,j_call,v_call,clone_size,cdr3_aa,cdr3_nt
NA,TRBJ2-2,TRBV6-5,many,CASSSELGTMELFF,TGTGCCAGCAGTTCTGAACTTGGTACGATGGAGCTGTTTTTT
TRBD1,TRBJ1-3,TRBV12-5,many,CASGATGVGNTIYF,TGTGCTAGTGGAGCGACAGGGGTTGGAAACACCATATATTTT
NA,TRBJ2-5,TRBV12-3/TRBV12-4,NA,CASNGWGDETQYF,TGTGCCAGCAACGGCTGGGGGGATGAGACCCAGTACTTC
NA,TRBJ1-5,TRBV2,many,CASRTTYRASNQPQHF,TGTGCCAGCAGGACCACCTACAGGGCTAGCAATCAGCCCCAGCATTTT
NA,TRBJ2-7,TRBV11-1,many,CASSLGRTHGKHSYEQYF,TGTGCCAGCAGCTTAGGTCGGACCCACGGGAAACACTCCTACGAGCAGTACTTC
NA,TRBJ2-7,TRBV5-1,many,CASRKRTGSGAYEQYF,TGCGCCAGCAGGAAGCGGACGGGGAGTGGGGCCTACGAGCAGTACTTC
NA,TRBJ1-1,TRBV27,many,CASSLSSPPTDTEAFF,TGTGCCAGCAGTTTATCATCCCCGCCGACAGACACTGAAGCTTTCTTT
TRBD2,TRBJ2-7,TRBV7-2,many,CASSLRTSGTLYEQYF,TGTGCCAGCAGCCTCAGGACTAGCGGGACCCTCTACGAGCAGTACTTC
TRBD1,TRBJ1-2,TRBV2,NA,CASKTRTGGNYGYTF,TGTGCCAGCAAGACACGGACAGGGGGGAACTATGGCTACACCTTC
TRBD2,TRBJ2-4,TRBV28,many,CASSPLRLAGDVRFDKNIQYF,TGTGCCAGCAGCCCCCTGCGTTTGGCGGGAGATGTTAGGTTTGACAAAAACATTCAGTACTTC
NA,TRBJ1-1,TRBV6-5,many,CASSYSHGNTEAFF,TGTGCCAGCAGTTACTCTCATGGGAACACTGAAGCTTTCTTT
NA,TRBJ2-2,TRBV2,NA,CASSGGPPGELFF,TGTGCCAGCAGTGGGGGTCCCCCCGGGGAGCTGTTTTTT
NA,TRBJ2-2,TRBV28,many,CASEMNTGELFF,TGTGCAAGTGAAATGAACACCGGGGAGCTGTTTTTT